A selection of T cell receptor beta chains follows, all from one sample in a study of cytomegalovirus exposure and HLA in healthy donors. Sequenced by immunoSEQ multiplex PCR; TCRdb stores in-frame clones only, minus some. Of roughly 180,000 clones listed, 77% were seen once; the top ten hold 1.4%. The sequenced material came from PBMCs. The receptor source for this set is a man aged 18-30 years in good health and CMV-seronegative. CDR3s include the opening cysteine and the closing phenylalanine or tryptophan. Each record gives: J gene, V gene, clone size, D gene, CDR3 protein, CDR3 DNA. A D gene is named only where the DNA matches it firmly. Size is omitted from some rows. Given values are once, few, many or a class for expanded clones.

j_call: TRBJ2-7; v_call: TRBV6-5; clone_size: NA; d_call: NA; cdr3_aa: CASSYQRLSYEQYF; cdr3_nt: TGTGCCAGCAGTTACCAGCGACTCTCCTACGAGCAGTACTTC
j_call: TRBJ2-1; v_call: TRBV18; clone_size: NA; d_call: NA; cdr3_aa: CASSPRDSTFSYNEQFF; cdr3_nt: TGTGCCAGCTCACCACGGGACTCCACTTTCTCCTACAATGAGCAGTTCTTC
j_call: TRBJ2-1; v_call: TRBV7-2; clone_size: NA; d_call: TRBD2; cdr3_aa: CASSSQPPRLAGVYNEQFF; cdr3_nt: TGTGCCAGCAGCTCTCAACCTCCAAGACTAGCGGGAGTCTACAATGAGCAGTTCTTC
j_call: TRBJ2-7; v_call: TRBV5-3; clone_size: NA; d_call: TRBD2; cdr3_aa: CARSFGQGSGGAGYEQYF; cdr3_nt: TGTGCCAGAAGCTTTGGACAGGGCAGCGGGGGGGCCGGGTACGAGCAGTACTTC
j_call: TRBJ2-7; v_call: TRBV5-1; clone_size: NA; d_call: NA; cdr3_aa: CASRDDSPRIYEQYF; cdr3_nt: TGCGCCAGCAGGGATGATAGCCCCAGAATCTACGAGCAGTACTTC
j_call: TRBJ2-4; v_call: TRBV5-1; clone_size: NA; d_call: NA; cdr3_aa: CASSWTGLGKNIQYF; cdr3_nt: TGCGCCAGCAGCTGGACGGGGTTGGGCAAAAACATTCAGTACTTC
j_call: TRBJ1-1; v_call: TRBV11-2; clone_size: NA; d_call: NA; cdr3_aa: CASSLGARNTEAFF; cdr3_nt: TGTGCCAGCAGCTTAGGGGCGCGGAACACTGAAGCTTTCTTT
j_call: TRBJ2-3; v_call: TRBV2; clone_size: NA; d_call: TRBD2; cdr3_aa: CASSVSGGTDTQYF; cdr3_nt: TGTGCCAGCAGTGTTAGCGGGGGCACAGATACGCAGTATTTT
j_call: TRBJ2-5; v_call: TRBV7-2; clone_size: NA; d_call: TRBD2; cdr3_aa: CASSLRTSQETQYF; cdr3_nt: TGTGCCAGCAGCTTAAGGACTAGCCAAGAGACCCAGTACTTC
j_call: TRBJ1-2; v_call: TRBV7-8; clone_size: NA; d_call: NA; cdr3_aa: CASSLGHFYGYTF; cdr3_nt: TGTGCCAGCAGCTTGGGACACTTCTATGGCTACACCTTC
j_call: TRBJ2-2; v_call: TRBV29-1; clone_size: few; d_call: NA; cdr3_aa: CSVEDPGLGELFF; cdr3_nt: TGCAGCGTTGAAGATCCCGGACTAGGGGAGCTGTTTTTT
j_call: TRBJ1-2; v_call: TRBV18; clone_size: NA; d_call: NA; cdr3_aa: CASSPRGGGYTF; cdr3_nt: TGTGCCAGCTCACCACGGGGAGGAGGCTACACCTTC
j_call: TRBJ2-5; v_call: TRBV7-9; clone_size: NA; d_call: TRBD2; cdr3_aa: CASSLTTSGGRYQETQYF; cdr3_nt: TGTGCCAGCAGCTTAACGACTAGCGGGGGGAGGTACCAAGAGACCCAGTACTTC
j_call: TRBJ2-1; v_call: TRBV9; clone_size: few; d_call: NA; cdr3_aa: CASSEGYNEQFF; cdr3_nt: TGTGCCAGCAGCGAGGGGTACAATGAGCAGTTCTTC
j_call: TRBJ2-5; v_call: TRBV29-1; clone_size: NA; d_call: TRBD1; cdr3_aa: CSVRGTGKEETQYF; cdr3_nt: TGCAGCGTGAGGGGGACAGGGAAGGAGGAGACCCAGTACTTC
j_call: TRBJ1-2; v_call: TRBV6-1; clone_size: NA; d_call: NA; cdr3_aa: CASSEARAYGYTF; cdr3_nt: TGTGCCAGCAGTGAAGCCAGGGCCTATGGCTACACCTTC
j_call: TRBJ1-2; v_call: TRBV6-1; clone_size: few; d_call: NA; cdr3_aa: CASTIANYGYTF; cdr3_nt: TGTGCCAGCACCATAGCTAACTATGGCTACACCTTC
j_call: TRBJ1-1; v_call: TRBV7-2; clone_size: NA; d_call: NA; cdr3_aa: CASSFERRNTEAFF; cdr3_nt: TGTGCCAGCAGCTTCGAGCGGAGGAACACTGAAGCTTTCTTT
j_call: TRBJ2-7; v_call: TRBV4-2; clone_size: once; d_call: TRBD1; cdr3_aa: CASSLTLVGQGAINEQYF; cdr3_nt: TGTGCCAGCAGCCTAACCCTCGTGGGACAGGGGGCAATCAACGAGCAGTACTTC
j_call: TRBJ2-1; v_call: TRBV29-1; clone_size: NA; d_call: TRBD2; cdr3_aa: CSVDPPGGYNEQFF; cdr3_nt: TGCAGCGTCGATCCCCCGGGAGGCTACAATGAGCAGTTCTTC
j_call: TRBJ2-1; v_call: TRBV4-3; clone_size: NA; d_call: NA; cdr3_aa: CASSQTRYNEQFF; cdr3_nt: TGCGCCAGCAGCCAGACGCGGTACAATGAGCAGTTCTTC
j_call: TRBJ2-7; v_call: TRBV14; clone_size: NA; d_call: NA; cdr3_aa: CASSQRGANEQYF; cdr3_nt: TGTGCCAGCAGCCAACGGGGGGCCAACGAGCAGTACTTC
j_call: TRBJ2-5; v_call: TRBV19; clone_size: NA; d_call: NA; cdr3_aa: CASSSRVEETQYF; cdr3_nt: TGTGCCAGTAGTAGCCGGGTCGAGGAGACCCAGTACTTC
j_call: TRBJ1-1; v_call: TRBV30; clone_size: NA; d_call: NA; cdr3_aa: CAWSVFLNTEAFF; cdr3_nt: TGTGCCTGGAGTGTATTCTTAAACACTGAAGCTTTCTTT
j_call: TRBJ1-1; v_call: TRBV7-9; clone_size: few; d_call: NA; cdr3_aa: CASSLGSGEAFF; cdr3_nt: TGTGCCAGCAGCTTAGGGTCAGGTGAAGCTTTCTTT
j_call: TRBJ2-1; v_call: TRBV25-1; clone_size: once; d_call: NA; cdr3_aa: CASSEYSGLKNEQFF; cdr3_nt: TGTGCCAGCAGTGAATATTCGGGACTTAAGAATGAGCAGTTCTTC
j_call: TRBJ1-6; v_call: TRBV15; clone_size: NA; d_call: NA; cdr3_aa: CATSRDRSVPNSPLHF; cdr3_nt: TGTGCCACCAGCAGAGATAGGAGCGTACCAAATTCACCCCTCCACTTT
j_call: TRBJ2-1; v_call: TRBV25-1; clone_size: NA; d_call: TRBD2; cdr3_aa: CASTLGGTSGRATGEQFF; cdr3_nt: TGTGCCAGCACCTTAGGAGGGACTAGCGGGAGGGCCACGGGTGAGCAGTTCTTC
j_call: TRBJ1-2; v_call: TRBV18; clone_size: NA; d_call: NA; cdr3_aa: CASSPLTGTDGYTF; cdr3_nt: TGTGCCAGCTCACCACTTACAGGAACTGATGGCTACACCTTC